These T cell receptor beta chains were read from a single sample in a study of T cell responses to AZD1222 COVID-19 vaccine. Sequenced by immunoSEQ multiplex PCR; TCRdb stores in-frame clones only, minus some. The profile shows some 58,000 clones, 80% of them singletons. The sample consisted of peripheral blood, taken 28 days after the second AZD1222 dose. These receptors all stem from an adult who received the AZD1222 COVID-19 vaccine. CDR3s include the opening cysteine and the closing phenylalanine or tryptophan. Each record gives: clone size, D gene, J gene, V gene, CDR3 protein, CDR3 DNA. D genes are given only for firm matches. Size tells how often a clone was seen (once, few, many) or the class of an expanded clone, and some rows leave it out.

clone_size: .; d_call: .; j_call: TRBJ1-1; v_call: TRBV6-5; cdr3_aa: CASSPQDRLNTEAFF; cdr3_nt: TGTGCCAGCAGTCCCCAAGACAGATTAAACACTGAAGCTTTCTTT
clone_size: .; d_call: .; j_call: TRBJ1-2; v_call: TRBV13; cdr3_aa: CASSLRQSYTF; cdr3_nt: TGTGCCAGCAGCTTACGACAAAGCTACACCTTC
clone_size: few; d_call: .; j_call: TRBJ2-1; v_call: TRBV19; cdr3_aa: CATLSGTYNEQFF; cdr3_nt: TGTGCCACTTTATCAGGGACCTACAATGAGCAGTTCTTC
clone_size: few; d_call: TRBD1; j_call: TRBJ1-5; v_call: TRBV19; cdr3_aa: CASSTTGGHQPQHF; cdr3_nt: TGTGCCAGTAGTACGACAGGGGGCCATCAGCCCCAGCATTTT
clone_size: .; d_call: .; j_call: TRBJ1-2; v_call: TRBV7-2; cdr3_aa: CASSPFVSPGYTF; cdr3_nt: TGTGCCAGCAGCCCATTCGTGTCCCCTGGCTACACCTTC
clone_size: .; d_call: .; j_call: TRBJ1-1; v_call: TRBV27; cdr3_aa: CASSSTVNTEAFF; cdr3_nt: TGTGCCAGCAGTTCGACGGTGAACACTGAAGCTTTCTTT
clone_size: .; d_call: .; j_call: TRBJ2-1; v_call: TRBV9; cdr3_aa: CASSGSQGEQFF; cdr3_nt: TGTGCCAGCAGCGGATCGCAGGGGGAGCAGTTCTTC
clone_size: .; d_call: TRBD2; j_call: TRBJ2-1; v_call: TRBV7-2; cdr3_aa: CASSFTSGTYNEQFF; cdr3_nt: TGTGCCAGCAGCTTTACTAGCGGGACCTACAATGAGCAGTTCTTC
clone_size: few; d_call: .; j_call: TRBJ1-1; v_call: TRBV14; cdr3_aa: CASSQQTATTAFF; cdr3_nt: TGTGCCAGCAGCCAACAGACGGCCACAACGGCTTTCTTT
clone_size: .; d_call: TRBD2; j_call: TRBJ2-1; v_call: TRBV2; cdr3_aa: CASRRGGSSYNEQFF; cdr3_nt: TGTGCCAGCCGAAGAGGCGGGAGCTCCTACAATGAGCAGTTCTTC
clone_size: .; d_call: .; j_call: TRBJ1-5; v_call: TRBV6-5; cdr3_aa: CASSYYGSNQPQHF; cdr3_nt: TGTGCCAGCAGTTACTACGGTAGCAATCAGCCCCAGCATTTT
clone_size: .; d_call: TRBD2; j_call: TRBJ2-7; v_call: TRBV7-8; cdr3_aa: CASSSGSGRHEQYF; cdr3_nt: TGTGCCAGCAGCTCGGGTAGCGGGAGACACGAGCAGTACTTC
clone_size: .; d_call: .; j_call: TRBJ1-5; v_call: TRBV28; cdr3_aa: CASRDTNQPQHF; cdr3_nt: TGTGCCAGCCGGGACACTAATCAGCCCCAGCATTTT
clone_size: .; d_call: .; j_call: TRBJ1-3; v_call: TRBV6-1; cdr3_aa: CASSDMGPGNTIYF; cdr3_nt: TGTGCCAGCAGTGACATGGGGCCTGGAAACACCATATATTTT
clone_size: .; d_call: TRBD2; j_call: TRBJ2-2; v_call: TRBV11-3; cdr3_aa: CASSLASGGNTGELFF; cdr3_nt: TGTGCCAGCAGCCTAGCGAGCGGGGGGAACACCGGGGAGCTGTTTTTT
clone_size: few; d_call: .; j_call: TRBJ2-5; v_call: TRBV5-4; cdr3_aa: CASSWMVGGGETQYF; cdr3_nt: TGTGCCAGCAGCTGGATGGTAGGGGGAGGGGAGACCCAGTACTTC
clone_size: .; d_call: TRBD1; j_call: TRBJ1-4; v_call: TRBV6-5; cdr3_aa: CASSYRRDRVNEKLFF; cdr3_nt: TGTGCCAGCAGTTACCGCCGGGACAGGGTAAATGAAAAACTGTTTTTT
clone_size: .; d_call: .; j_call: TRBJ1-1; v_call: TRBV6-5; cdr3_aa: CASSYLGGETRAFF; cdr3_nt: TGTGCCAGCAGTTACCTCGGGGGGGAAACGCGGGCTTTCTTT
clone_size: .; d_call: .; j_call: TRBJ1-3; v_call: TRBV7-6; cdr3_aa: CASSPEPGIKRNTIYF; cdr3_nt: TGTGCCAGCAGCCCAGAACCGGGCATTAAGAGAAACACCATATATTTT
clone_size: .; d_call: TRBD1; j_call: TRBJ2-3; v_call: TRBV5-4; cdr3_aa: CASKEQPGQSTDTQYF; cdr3_nt: TGTGCCAGCAAGGAACAACCGGGACAGAGCACAGATACGCAGTATTTT
clone_size: .; d_call: .; j_call: TRBJ1-2; v_call: TRBV28; cdr3_aa: CASSFSLNYGYTF; cdr3_nt: TGTGCCAGCAGTTTTAGTCTGAACTATGGCTACACCTTC
clone_size: .; d_call: .; j_call: TRBJ1-1; v_call: TRBV6-5; cdr3_aa: CASSLTRITEAFF; cdr3_nt: TGTGCCAGCAGTCTGACCCGGATCACTGAAGCTTTCTTT
clone_size: .; d_call: .; j_call: TRBJ2-1; v_call: TRBV4-2; cdr3_aa: CASSLRPSNEQFF; cdr3_nt: TGTGCCAGCAGCCTACGGCCTAGCAATGAGCAGTTCTTC
clone_size: .; d_call: .; j_call: TRBJ1-1; v_call: TRBV6-5; cdr3_aa: CASSLNGGSEAFF; cdr3_nt: TGTGCCAGCAGTTTGAATGGAGGTTCTGAAGCTTTCTTT
clone_size: .; d_call: .; j_call: TRBJ1-6; v_call: TRBV28; cdr3_aa: CASSFIGAAESLHF; cdr3_nt: TGTGCCAGCAGTTTTATCGGGGCAGCCGAATCCCTCCACTTT
clone_size: .; d_call: .; j_call: TRBJ1-5; v_call: TRBV3-1/TRBV3-2; cdr3_aa: CASSQTSSNQPQHF; cdr3_nt: TGTGCCAGCAGCCAAACCTCTAGCAATCAGCCCCAGCATTTT
clone_size: .; d_call: .; j_call: TRBJ1-3; v_call: TRBV5-5; cdr3_aa: CASSLSDVDTIYF; cdr3_nt: TGTGCCAGCAGCTTATCTGACGTTGACACCATATATTTT
clone_size: .; d_call: .; j_call: TRBJ2-3; v_call: TRBV13; cdr3_aa: CASSLGRSPMGTQYF; cdr3_nt: TGTGCCAGCAGCTTAGGCCGGTCCCCTATGGGGACGCAGTATTTT
clone_size: .; d_call: TRBD1; j_call: TRBJ1-5; v_call: TRBV19; cdr3_aa: CASSSRGLANQPQHF; cdr3_nt: TGTGCCAGTAGTAGCAGGGGGCTGGCAAATCAGCCCCAGCATTTT
clone_size: .; d_call: .; j_call: TRBJ1-5; v_call: TRBV19; cdr3_aa: CASSIGPYSNQPQHF; cdr3_nt: TGTGCCAGTAGTATTGGGCCGTATAGCAATCAGCCCCAGCATTTT
clone_size: few; d_call: TRBD1; j_call: TRBJ1-2; v_call: TRBV7-3; cdr3_aa: CASSRGQGGYTF; cdr3_nt: TGTGCCAGCAGCCGCGGACAGGGTGGCTACACCTTC
clone_size: .; d_call: TRBD1; j_call: TRBJ1-1; v_call: TRBV11-2; cdr3_aa: CASSTGTVGNTEAFF; cdr3_nt: TGTGCCAGCAGCACAGGGACAGTAGGCAACACTGAAGCTTTCTTT
clone_size: .; d_call: .; j_call: TRBJ1-2; v_call: TRBV2; cdr3_aa: CASSARQVSNYGYTF; cdr3_nt: TGTGCCAGCAGTGCTAGACAGGTATCTAACTATGGCTACACCTTC
clone_size: .; d_call: .; j_call: TRBJ2-1; v_call: TRBV11-2; cdr3_aa: CASSRPGTAYNEQFF; cdr3_nt: TGTGCCAGCAGCCGCCCAGGGACCGCCTACAATGAGCAGTTCTTC
clone_size: .; d_call: .; j_call: TRBJ1-5; v_call: TRBV15; cdr3_aa: CATSTGWGDLPGALYQPQHF; cdr3_nt: TGTGCCACCAGCACGGGCTGGGGTGACCTACCTGGGGCTTTATATCAGCCCCAGCATTTT
clone_size: .; d_call: TRBD1; j_call: TRBJ1-1; v_call: TRBV6-5; cdr3_aa: CASSYDRGGTEAFF; cdr3_nt: TGTGCCAGCAGCTACGACAGGGGAGGGACTGAAGCTTTCTTT
clone_size: few; d_call: TRBD2; j_call: TRBJ2-3; v_call: TRBV27; cdr3_aa: CASRGGNTDTQYF; cdr3_nt: TGTGCCAGCAGGGGAGGGAACACAGATACGCAGTATTTT
clone_size: .; d_call: .; j_call: TRBJ2-2; v_call: TRBV6-5; cdr3_aa: CASTFVRAGTGELFF; cdr3_nt: TGTGCCAGCACCTTTGTTAGGGCTGGCACCGGGGAGCTGTTTTTT
clone_size: .; d_call: TRBD2; j_call: TRBJ2-1; v_call: TRBV6-4; cdr3_aa: CASSDSLAGKNEQFF; cdr3_nt: TGTGCCAGCAGTGACTCTCTAGCGGGGAAGAATGAGCAGTTCTTC
clone_size: .; d_call: .; j_call: TRBJ2-2; v_call: TRBV7-2; cdr3_aa: CASSTNTVNTGELFF; cdr3_nt: TGTGCCAGCAGCACAAACACAGTGAACACCGGGGAGCTGTTTTTT
clone_size: few; d_call: .; j_call: TRBJ1-5; v_call: TRBV6-4; cdr3_aa: CASIQCNQPQHF; cdr3_nt: TGTGCCAGCATCCAATGCAATCAGCCCCAGCATTTT
clone_size: .; d_call: .; j_call: TRBJ2-7; v_call: TRBV20-1; cdr3_aa: CSYGLLGRQYF; cdr3_nt: TGCAGTTACGGCCTGCTTGGTCGGCAGTACTTC
clone_size: .; d_call: TRBD1; j_call: TRBJ1-5; v_call: TRBV18; cdr3_aa: CASSTGGSNQPQHF; cdr3_nt: TGTGCCAGCTCAACAGGGGGCAGCAATCAGCCCCAGCATTTT
clone_size: .; d_call: TRBD1; j_call: TRBJ1-4; v_call: TRBV6-5; cdr3_aa: CASSPDRDEKLFF; cdr3_nt: TGTGCCAGCAGCCCAGACAGGGATGAAAAACTGTTTTTT
clone_size: .; d_call: .; j_call: TRBJ2-1; v_call: TRBV10-3; cdr3_aa: CAISDQLGLLGQFF; cdr3_nt: TGTGCCATCAGTGACCAGTTAGGCCTCCTTGGGCAGTTCTTC